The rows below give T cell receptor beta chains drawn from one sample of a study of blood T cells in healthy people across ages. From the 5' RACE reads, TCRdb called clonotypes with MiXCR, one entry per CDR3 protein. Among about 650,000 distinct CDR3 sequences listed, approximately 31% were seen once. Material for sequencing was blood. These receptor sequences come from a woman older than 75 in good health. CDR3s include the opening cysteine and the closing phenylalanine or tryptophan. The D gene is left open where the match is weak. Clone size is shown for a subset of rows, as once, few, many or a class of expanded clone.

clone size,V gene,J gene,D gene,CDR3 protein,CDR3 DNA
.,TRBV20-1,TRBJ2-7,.,CSALEQGRAYEQYF,TGCAGTGCTCTGGAACAGGGGAGGGCCTACGAGCAGTACTTC
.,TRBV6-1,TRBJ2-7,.,CASSGRSGGEYEQYF,TGTGCCAGCAGTGGTCGGTCCGGGGGAGAATACGAGCAGTACTTC
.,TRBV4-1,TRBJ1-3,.,CASSPSAENTIYF,TGCGCCAGCAGCCCCTCCGCAGAAAACACCATATATTTT
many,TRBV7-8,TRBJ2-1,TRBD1,CASSSGQGGRKQFF,TGTGCCAGCAGTTCAGGACAGGGGGGGAGAAAGCAGTTCTTC
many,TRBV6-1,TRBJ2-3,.,CASSPIPRTGTYTQYF,TGTGCCAGCAGTCCCATTCCCCGAACCGGGACCTATACGCAGTATTTT
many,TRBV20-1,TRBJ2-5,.,CSASKRGVQQETQYF,TGCAGTGCTAGTAAGAGGGGGGTCCAGCAAGAGACCCAGTACTTC
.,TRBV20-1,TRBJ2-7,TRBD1,CSAQKRTGGIDEQYF,TGCAGTGCCCAGAAGAGGACAGGGGGTATCGACGAGCAGTACTTC
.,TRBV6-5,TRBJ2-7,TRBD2,CASSYGSGGPDEQYF,TGTGCCAGCAGTTACGGTTCGGGAGGGCCCGACGAGCAGTACTTC
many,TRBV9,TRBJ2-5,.,CASSVGDPRGETQYF,TGTGCCAGCAGCGTAGGAGACCCCAGAGGAGAGACCCAGTACTTC
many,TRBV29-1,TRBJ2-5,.,CSVDTGQGTQYF,TGCAGCGTTGACACAGGGCAAGGGACCCAGTACTTC
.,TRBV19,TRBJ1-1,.,CASSIDPGVPNTEAFF,TGTGCCAGTAGTATAGATCCGGGAGTCCCGAACACTGAAGCTTTCTTT
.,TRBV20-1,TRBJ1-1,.,CSARDPKQGGTEAFF,TGCAGTGCTAGAGATCCGAAACAGGGCGGCACTGAAGCTTTCTTT
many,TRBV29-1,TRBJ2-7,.,CSVGNQGNSYEQYF,TGCAGCGTTGGTAATCAGGGCAACTCCTACGAGCAGTACTTC
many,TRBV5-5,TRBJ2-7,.,CASSPGGQNEQYF,TGTGCCAGCAGCCCGGGGGGCCAGAACGAGCAGTACTTC
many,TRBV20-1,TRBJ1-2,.,CSASSGRENYGYTF,TGCAGTGCTAGTTCGGGCAGGGAAAACTATGGCTACACCTTC
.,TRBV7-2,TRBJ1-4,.,CASSFAYSRDEKLFF,TGTGCCAGCAGCTTCGCTTACAGCAGGGATGAAAAACTGTTTTTT
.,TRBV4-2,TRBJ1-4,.,CASSLLDGDAYEKLFF,TGTGCCAGCAGCCTCCTGGACGGTGATGCATATGAAAAACTGTTTTTT
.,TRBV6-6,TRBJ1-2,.,CASSYADTYGYTF,TGTGCCAGCAGTTACGCGGACACCTATGGCTACACCTTC
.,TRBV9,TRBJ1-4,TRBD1,CASSAGRLTGEEKLFF,TGTGCCAGCAGCGCAGGACGATTGACAGGGGAGGAAAAACTGTTTTTT
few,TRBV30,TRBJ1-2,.,CAWRVTAVGYTF,TGTGCCTGGAGGGTGACAGCCGTGGGCTACACCTTC
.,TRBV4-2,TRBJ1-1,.,CASSQETQSTEAFF,TGTGCCAGCAGCCAAGAAACCCAATCCACTGAAGCTTTCTTT
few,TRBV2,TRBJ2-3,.,CASSEMGGATPTQYF,TGTGCCAGCAGTGAAATGGGGGGCGCCACTCCAACGCAGTATTTT
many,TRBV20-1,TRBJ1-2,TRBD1,CSAYLWTGKGYTF,TGCAGTGCCTATTTATGGACAGGGAAAGGCTACACCTTC
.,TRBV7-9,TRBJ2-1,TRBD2,CASSPGGLCNEQFF,TGTGCCAGCAGCCCGGGGGGGCTTTGCAATGAGCAGTTCTTC
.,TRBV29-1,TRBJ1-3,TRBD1,CSVASSTGLGNTIYF,TGCAGCGTTGCGTCCTCGACAGGGTTAGGAAACACCATATATTTT
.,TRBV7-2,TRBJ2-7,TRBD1,CASSTRQGWSYEQYF,TGTGCCAGCAGCACCCGACAGGGATGGTCCTACGAGCAGTACTTC
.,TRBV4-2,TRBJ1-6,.,CASSQARVKDSPLHF,TGTGCCAGCAGCCAAGCCCGAGTCAAGGATTCACCCCTCCACTTT
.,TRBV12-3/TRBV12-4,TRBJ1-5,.,CASSLAGGGKPQHF,TGTGCCAGCAGTTTAGCGGGGGGCGGGAAGCCCCAGCATTTT
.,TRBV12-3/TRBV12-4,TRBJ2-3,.,CASSCATRADTQYF,TGTGCCAGCAGTTGCGCCACTAGAGCAGATACGCAGTATTTT
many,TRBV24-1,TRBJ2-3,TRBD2,CATSDSGTSGGSRTDTQYF,TGTGCCACCAGTGACTCCGGGACTAGCGGGGGGTCCCGCACAGATACGCAGTATTTT
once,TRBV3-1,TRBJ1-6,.,CASSHASENSPLHF,TGTGCCAGCAGCCACGCCAGCGAAAATTCACCCCTCCACTTT
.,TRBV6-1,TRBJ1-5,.,CASRPPSNQPQHF,TGTGCCAGCAGGCCTCCGAGCAATCAGCCCCAGCATTTT
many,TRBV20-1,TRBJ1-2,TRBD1,CSARAPGQDENYGYTF,TGCAGTGCTAGAGCTCCGGGACAGGACGAGAACTATGGCTACACCTTC
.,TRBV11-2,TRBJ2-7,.,CASSFGQAAYEQYF,TGTGCCAGCAGCTTCGGACAAGCCGCCTACGAGCAGTACTTC
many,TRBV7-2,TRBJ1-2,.,CASSFSSENYGYTF,TGTGCCAGCAGCTTTTCCTCCGAGAACTATGGCTACACCTTC
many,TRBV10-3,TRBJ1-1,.,CAISEPSVLSTEAFF,TGTGCCATCAGTGAGCCCAGCGTGTTGAGCACTGAAGCTTTCTTT
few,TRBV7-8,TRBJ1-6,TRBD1,CASSRRTGAGESPLHF,TGTGCCAGCAGCCGAAGGACAGGGGCCGGGGAATCACCCCTCCACTTT
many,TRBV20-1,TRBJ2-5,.,CSARVPSGWETQYF,TGCAGTGCTAGAGTGCCCTCGGGGTGGGAGACCCAGTACTTC
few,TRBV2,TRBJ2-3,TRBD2,CASIRLAGAPSTDTQYF,TGTGCCAGCATCCGACTAGCGGGGGCCCCGAGCACAGATACGCAGTATTTT
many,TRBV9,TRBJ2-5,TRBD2,CASSVGLAAHQETQYF,TGTGCCAGCAGCGTAGGGCTAGCGGCACACCAAGAGACCCAGTACTTC
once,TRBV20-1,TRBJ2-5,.,CSADRIKGNQETQYF,TGCAGTGCTGACCGGATTAAGGGAAACCAAGAGACCCAGTACTTC
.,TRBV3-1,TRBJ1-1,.,CASSQLRGLNTEAFF,TGTGCCAGCAGCCAATTGAGAGGACTGAACACTGAAGCTTTCTTT
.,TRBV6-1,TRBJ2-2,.,CASSEASGPGELFF,TGTGCCAGCAGTGAAGCTTCGGGCCCCGGGGAGCTGTTTTTT
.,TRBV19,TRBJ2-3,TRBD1,CASSAGQGATDTQYF,TGTGCCAGTAGTGCAGGACAGGGGGCCACAGATACGCAGTATTTT
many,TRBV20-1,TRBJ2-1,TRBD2,CSADRLAGGSYNEQFF,TGCAGTGCGGATCGACTAGCGGGGGGCTCCTACAATGAGCAGTTCTTC